Below are 26 T cell receptor beta chains sequenced from a single sample in a study of shared clonotypes between healthy human individuals. Sequenced by immunoSEQ multiplex PCR; TCRdb stores in-frame clones only, minus some. The sample includes about 340,000 clones, less than 75% of them seen just once. The sample was memory CD4+ T cells sorted from blood. The subset was: CD45RA-negative fraction. Every receptor here comes from a man aged 25 to 45 in good health.

The chain combines TRBV6-1 with TRBJ2-5, with D perhaps assigned TRBD1 or TRBD2 (5 bases each). V shed 4 bases and J shed 5 bases, with 23 bases lying between them. The CDR3 contains 17 residues. Germline V gene sequence: CDR1 MNHNS, CDR2 SASEGT. CDR3: CASSVGMGDQLGETQYF. CDR3 nucleotides: TGTGCCAGCAGTGTCGGTATGGGGGATCAATTGGGGGAGACCCAGTACTTC.

The rearrangement links TRBV6-1 to TRBJ2-7; D not resolved. V was cut by 1 base and J by 0 bases, with 10 bases left in between. Germline assignment: CDR1 MNHNS and CDR2 SASEGT. The CDR3 is made up of 15 amino acids. CDR3 loop: CASSEGMGYSYEQYF. The DNA for the CDR3 is TGTGCCAGCAGTGAAGGTATGGGCTACTCCTACGAGCAGTACTTC.

The gene calls are TRBV5-3 and TRBJ1-3; D gene ambiguous. TRBV5-3 is identified as an open reading frame with a role that is uncertain. The CDR3 covers 17 residues. The V gene lost 2 bases and the J gene lost 0 bases, with 15 bases spanning the gap. Here the CDR3 reads CARSFIPTTCSGNTIYF. CDR3 DNA sequence: TGTGCCAGAAGCTTTATACCGACAACCTGCTCTGGAAACACCATATATTTT.

The chain carries TRBV27 and TRBJ2-7; 9 positions agree with TRBD2. Losses at the gene ends were 3 bases for V and 3 bases for J; bases not matched to a gene: 6. The CDR3 totals 15 residues. Germline V gene lookup returns CDR1 MNHEY and CDR2 SMNVEV (reference sequence). CDR3 protein: CASSLGSGRIYEQYF. CDR3 in DNA: TGTGCCAGCAGTTTGGGTAGCGGGAGAATCTACGAGCAGTACTTC.

The rearrangement links TRBV5-4 to TRBJ1-5; the D is unclear. CDR3 length: 14 residues. CDR1 and CDR2 from the germline V gene are SGHNT and YYREEE (reference sequence). With 0 bases removed from V and 9 bases from J, the gap between germline ends came to 13 bases. CDR3 DNA sequence: TGTGCCAGCAGCTTGGAAGGGTCGGGAGGGCCCCAGCATTTT. It translates to CASSLEGSGGPQHF.

J is TRBJ2-7 and V is TRBV5-4; D not resolved. Germline V gene sequence: CDR1 SGHNT, CDR2 YYREEE (reference sequence). The CDR3 has 15 residues. The ends were cut back, 0 bases at V and 2 bases at J, with 12 bases in the middle. The CDR3 region has the DNA TGTGCCAGCAGCTTGGTCGGCAGAACAGCCTACGAGCAGTACTTC. It yields the protein CASSLVGRTAYEQYF. The variable domain in full, completed from reference TRBV5-4 and TRBJ2-7, reads ETGVTQSPTHLIKTRGQQVTLRCSSQSGHNTVSWYQQALGQGPQFIFQYYREEENGRGNFPPRFSGLQFPNYSSELNVNALELDDSALYLCASSLVGRTAYEQYFGPGTRLTVT.

The V call is TRBV9, the J call TRBJ2-2; D uncertain. Germline values: CDR1 SGDLS, CDR2 YYNGEE. V was pared by 0 bases and J by 3 bases, with 9 bases between. The length of the CDR3 is 15 residues. The DNA of the CDR3 is TGTGCCAGCAGCGTAGAGGGTTCATACACCGGGGAGCTGTTTTTT. Amino acids: CASSVEGSYTGELFF.

This chain joins TRBV6-1 and TRBJ1-5, with D possibly TRBD1 on 5 matching bases. V was clipped by 6 bases and J by 3 bases, with 15 bases between them. The CDR3 totals 15 residues. In germline, CDR1 is MNHNS, CDR2 SASEGT. This chain's CDR3 is CASRDLGGYNQPQHF. The CDR3 bases are TGTGCCAGCAGAGACCTGGGGGGGTACAATCAGCCCCAGCATTTT.

The chain combines TRBV25-1 with TRBJ2-1; D call uncertain. Germline CDR1 MGHDK, CDR2 SYGVNS. The germline V and J ends were trimmed by 7 bases and 4 bases, with 23 bases remaining between them. The CDR3 totals 17 residues. The CDR3 here is CASIGFSKRGGYNEQFF. The CDR3 DNA sequence: TGTGCCAGCATAGGGTTCTCGAAAAGAGGTGGTTACAATGAGCAGTTCTTC.

The CDR3 bases are TGCAGTGCTAGAGAATCGGGGGAGCTGTTTTTT. This gives the protein CSARESGELFF. V gene TRBV20-1 combines with J gene TRBJ2-2, with no clear D. Trimming stripped 0 bases from V and 8 bases from J, with 4 bases between. CDR3 length equals 11 residues. Germline V lookup: CDR1 DFQATT, CDR2 SNEGSKA (reference sequence).

The chain recombines TRBV5-8 with TRBJ2-7; D ambiguous. The CDR3 has 12 amino acids. Trimming took off 4 bases at V and 11 bases at J, with 16 bases between the two ends. Per germline, CDR1 SGHTS and CDR2 YDEGEE. CDR3 loop: CASSRNKRKEYF. CDR3 sequence (DNA): TGTGCCAGCAGCCGGAACAAAAGGAAGGAGTACTTC.

The gene calls are TRBV5-1 and TRBJ2-4, with D tentatively TRBD2 (6 bases). The CDR3 loop spans 16 amino acids. Trimming pared 3 bases from V and 1 base from J, leaving 14 bases between. Germline CDR1 SGHRS, CDR2 YFSETQ. The chain's CDR3 is CASSWGGAAAKNIQYF. The CDR3 nucleotides are TGCGCCAGCAGCTGGGGCGGGGCCGCGGCCAAAAACATTCAGTACTTC.

V usage is TRBV27 and J usage is TRBJ2-2; D gene unclear. Trimming took off 3 bases at V and 6 bases at J, with 5 bases between the two ends. CDR1 is MNHEY and CDR2 is SMNVEV in the germline V gene (reference sequence). The CDR3 consists of 12 residues. The CDR3 DNA follows: TGTGCCAGCAGTTTTATGTCCGGGGAGCTGTTTTTT. It translates to CASSFMSGELFF.

V usage is TRBV7-2 and J usage is TRBJ2-1, with D hard to call. Trimming took 1 base from V and 12 from J, leaving 10 bases between them. Germline V gene lookup returns CDR1 SGHTA and CDR2 FQGNSA. The CDR3 sequence is 12 residues long. The CDR3 nucleotides are TGTGCCAGCAGCTTAGTTGCGTCCTCGCAGTTCTTC. Its protein product is CASSLVASSQFF.

This clone was seen a few times. This chain joins TRBV30 and TRBJ2-6; TRBD1 matches 8 bases. Looked up from germline, CDR1 is GTSNPN and CDR2 is SVGIG (reference sequence). Trimming took 4 bases from V and 0 from J; bases not matched to a gene: 8. This CDR3 has 17 residues. Here the CDR3 reads CAWNRDRTRSGANVLTF. CDR3 in DNA: TGTGCCTGGAACCGGGACAGGACCCGCTCTGGGGCCAACGTCCTGACTTTC.

The J gene is TRBJ2-7, the V gene TRBV5-1; 10 bases line up with TRBD2. Germline lookup yields CDR1 SGHRS and CDR2 YFSETQ. The junction had 5 bases not matched to a gene; V was cut back by 4 bases and J by 1 base. This CDR3 is built from 15 residues. The CDR3 protein is CASSDGTSVSYEQYF. DNA of the CDR3: TGCGCCAGCAGCGACGGGACTAGCGTTTCCTACGAGCAGTACTTC.

The V gene is TRBV6-4, the J gene TRBJ2-3; the match to TRBD1 covers 7 bases. The J segment lost 6 bases and the V segment lost 0 bases, leaving 6 bases of the junction unmatched. CDR1 MRHNA and CDR2 SNTAGT come from the germline V gene. The length of the CDR3 is 15 residues. This CDR3 is CASSDSKGASDTQYF. As DNA, the CDR3 is TGTGCCAGCAGTGACTCGAAGGGGGCCTCGGATACGCAGTATTTT.

The chain carries TRBV30 and TRBJ2-1; 8 bases line up with TRBD1. The CDR3 contains 14 residues. From germline, CDR1 is GTSNPN and CDR2 SVGIG (reference sequence). V shed 3 bases, J shed 6 bases, and the junction held 7 bases outside the gene matches. The CDR3 sequence is CAWSLGGQANEQFF. The CDR3 nucleotides read TGTGCCTGGAGCCTTGGGGGACAGGCCAATGAGCAGTTCTTC.

The V gene is TRBV5-1, the J gene TRBJ1-2; D perhaps matches TRBD1 (6 bases). V was cut by 0 bases and J by 0 bases, with 15 bases left in between. The CDR3 length is 17 residues. The germline V gene has CDR1 SGHRS and CDR2 YFSETQ. The CDR3 DNA reads TGCGCCAGCAGCTTGGCTTCGGACAGCCAGACTAACTATGGCTACACCTTC. Encoded protein: CASSLASDSQTNYGYTF.

This rearrangement joins TRBV5-6 to TRBJ2-1; D is undetermined. Trimming took 3 bases from V and 0 from J, leaving 13 bases between them. This CDR3 region has 16 residues. CDR1 is SGHDT and CDR2 is YYEEEE in the germline V gene. The CDR3 DNA reads TGTGCCAGCAGCTCCCAAACTGTACACTCCTACAATGAGCAGTTCTTC. It codes for CASSSQTVHSYNEQFF. The entire variable domain, with the rest obtained from reference TRBV5-6 and TRBJ2-1, is as follows: DAGVTQSPTHLIKTRGQQVTLRCSPKSGHDTVSWYQQALGQGPQFIFQYYEEEERQRGNFPDRFSGHQFPNYSSELNVNALLLGDSALYLCASSSQTVHSYNEQFFGPGTRLTVL.

J is TRBJ2-7 and V is TRBV30; 12 positions agree with TRBD2. This CDR3 has 14 residues. In germline, CDR1 is GTSNPN, CDR2 SVGIG (reference sequence). V was pared by 4 bases and J by 7 bases, with 8 bases of the junction left unmatched. CDR3: CAWTPTSGRSEQYF. In nucleotides, the CDR3 is TGTGCCTGGACCCCGACTAGCGGGAGATCGGAGCAGTACTTC.

This clone was detected once. This rearrangement joins TRBV5-4 to TRBJ2-5, with TRBD2 identical over 12 bases. CDR1 is SGHNT, CDR2 YYREEE, per germline (reference sequence). The V segment lost 5 bases and the J segment 6 bases; nucleotides outside the gene matches: 8. This CDR3 region has 15 residues. CDR3 sequence: CASSDSGTSGQTQYF. DNA of the CDR3: TGTGCCAGCAGTGATTCCGGGACTAGCGGGCAGACCCAGTACTTC.

The chain couples TRBV28 to TRBJ2-1; 11 bases are shared with TRBD2. J gave up 3 bases and V 5 bases, and 3 bases lay outside the gene matches. The CDR3 has 15 amino acids. In germline, CDR1 is MDHEN, CDR2 SYDVKM. CDR3 region: CASSLGLADYNEQFF. CDR3 bases: TGTGCCAGCAGTCTGGGACTAGCGGACTACAATGAGCAGTTCTTC.

The chain combines TRBV6-5 with TRBJ2-2; weak D call: TRBD1 (5 bases). CDR1 is MNHEY, CDR2 SVGAGI, per germline. V dropped 2 bases and J dropped 5 bases, with 12 bases sitting between them. The CDR3 extends over 15 amino acids. CDR3 coding DNA: TGTGCCAGCAGTTACGTCCAGGGTTGGACCGGGGAGCTGTTTTTT. Translation: CASSYVQGWTGELFF.

The chain carries TRBV19 and TRBJ2-1; TRBD2 might be the D (5 bases). This CDR3 spans 16 amino acids. Between the trimmed V and J ends, which lost 2 bases and 5 bases, there was a span of 16 bases. The V gene's germline CDR1 is LNHDA and CDR2 SQIVND (reference sequence). The CDR3 sequence is CASSIKGPGRNNEQFF. In DNA, the CDR3 is TGTGCCAGTAGTATAAAGGGTCCGGGAAGAAACAATGAGCAGTTCTTC.

The chain is built from TRBV4-2 and TRBJ2-2; D may be TRBD2 (7 bases). Trimming shortened V by 2 bases and J by 5 bases, and 15 bases separated the two germline ends. The CDR3 runs 16 residues. Germline values: CDR1 LGHNA, CDR2 YNFKEQ. CDR3 nucleotide sequence: TGTGCCAGCAGCCAACCCAGGGGCGGGGGAACCGGGGAGCTGTTTTTT. Translation: CASSQPRGGGTGELFF.